These T cell receptor beta chains were read from a single sample in a study of OX40 agonist ivuxolimab in advanced cancers. Sequencing was performed with immunoSEQ multiplex PCR; in TCRdb, only in-frame clones are kept and a portion is missing. This sample carries 100,000 or so clones, around 86% of them seen once, and the ten largest clones take around 0.28%. This specimen was CD4+ or CD8+ T cells sorted from blood, taken in a trial of the OX40 agonist ivuxolimab. These receptors all stem from an adult with an advanced solid tumor such as melanoma, head and neck, liver or kidney cancer. The CDR3 runs from the conserved cysteine through the conserved F or W. D genes are given only for firm matches. Size tells how often a clone was seen (once, few, many) or the class of an expanded clone, and some rows leave it out.

v_gene	j_gene	d_gene	abundance	CDR3aa	CDR3nt
TRBV11-2	TRBJ2-7	.	.	CASSTAGYQQYF	TGTGCCAGCAGCACCGCCGGCTACCAGCAGTACTTC
TRBV7-2	TRBJ2-7	.	.	CASSLKVGGEQYF	TGTGCCAGCAGCCTAAAGGTGGGCGGAGAGCAGTACTTC
TRBV18	TRBJ1-6	TRBD1	once	CASSPGQGAGNSPLHF	TGTGCCAGCTCACCGGGACAGGGGGCCGGGAACTCACCCCTCCACTTT
TRBV19	TRBJ2-2	TRBD1	.	CASNRDRLTNTGELFF	TGTGCCAGTAATAGGGACAGGCTGACGAACACCGGGGAGCTGTTTTTT
TRBV7-3	TRBJ1-3	TRBD1	.	CASSGDRAGNTIYF	TGTGCCAGCAGCGGGGACAGGGCTGGAAACACCATATATTTT
TRBV11-2	TRBJ1-1	.	.	CASSLGGSLEAFF	TGTGCCAGCAGCTTAGGGGGGAGTCTTGAAGCTTTCTTT
TRBV21-1	TRBJ2-4	.	.	CASSPQRRDEGRIKNIQYF	TGTGCCAGCAGCCCACAACGAAGGGACGAGGGGAGGATTAAAAACATTCAGTACTTC
TRBV7-2	TRBJ2-1	.	.	CASSLAVARLNNEQFF	TGTGCCAGCAGCTTAGCGGTAGCACGACTTAACAATGAGCAGTTCTTC
TRBV9	TRBJ2-5	.	.	CASSTRPQGTQYF	TGTGCCAGCAGCACCCGACCGCAGGGGACCCAGTACTTC
TRBV6-5	TRBJ1-3	.	few	CASGTGPGNTIYF	TGTGCCAGCGGCACAGGCCCTGGAAACACCATATATTTT